Reported below is one T cell receptor (beta chain). This CDR3 has 18 residues. V was cut by 6 bases and J by 0 bases, with 22 bases left in between. This record comes from a study of shared clonotypes between healthy human individuals. The assay was immunoSEQ multiplex PCR, and TCRdb's table has in-frame clones only and misses some. The sample holds nearly 1,000,000 clones, over 60% seen once. The source of this sequence is a man younger than 30 in good health. Input material: memory CD4+ T cells sorted from blood. The subset denotes: CD45RA-negative fraction. The chain combines TRBV5-3 with TRBJ1-3; D is ambiguous. TRBV5-3 is sorted into the ORF group, with uncertain function. This chain's CDR3 is CARINLVERNSSGNTIYF. The CDR3 nucleotides are TGTGCCAGAATAAACCTGGTGGAGCGAAACTCCTCTGGAAACACCATATATTTT.